This T cell receptor beta chain was sequenced during a study of blood T cell repertoires in COVID-19. The table came from immunoSEQ multiplex PCR; TCRdb's copy has only in-frame clones and leaves some out. This table has 230,000 or so clones, about 87% appearing once. Losses at the gene ends were 3 bases for V and 4 bases for J; bases not matched to a gene: 7. This CDR3 contains 16 residues. Germline CDR1 and CDR2: SGHRS and YFSETQ. Sequenced input: PBMCs or T cells enriched from blood (not recorded which). This chain links TRBV5-1 with TRBJ2-2, with 9 bases that match TRBD1. This receptor was obtained from a woman aged 25 to 39 who had recovered from COVID-19. The CDR3 sequence is CASSSGTGTGTGELFF. For the CDR3, the DNA is TGCGCCAGCAGCTCTGGGACAGGGACGGGCACCGGGGAGCTGTTTTTT.